This T cell receptor (beta chain) came from a study of T cells in Graves' hyperthyroidism and ophthalmopathy. As for the study in general: Peripheral blood was secured at the point of initial diagnosis, before any treatment.

Fresh peripheral blood, approximately 9.7 ml, was the source of the PBMCs. Only a few counts were recorded for this clonotype. RNA transcripts provided the source from which TCR beta CDR3 regions were amplified. First-round RT-PCR of the TCR CDR3 relied on the HTBI primer set. One entry per CDR3 protein results from TCRdb running MiXCR on the multiplex PCR reads. This table holds some 600,000 distinct CDR3 sequences, about 15% found once. The sample comprised blood. This TCR was recovered from a woman between 25 and 40 years old with Graves' hyperthyroidism that later progressed to Graves' ophthalmopathy.

The DNA for the CDR3 is TGCAGTGCTAGAGATCTCTACGGGGGCCAGGCCCTTAACTATGGCTACACCTTC. This gives the protein CSARDLYGGQALNYGYTF. This sequence joins TRBV20-1 and TRBJ1-2, with D possibly matching TRBD1 (6 bases). Germline V CDR1 and CDR2: DFQATT, SNEGSKA (reference sequence). V was cut by 0 bases and J by 1 base, with 21 bases left in between. The CDR3 consists of 18 residues.